Given below is one TCR beta chain in context. Clinical histories supplied by participants themselves formed the basis of cohort assignment. These data belong to a study of blood T cell repertoires in COVID-19. Study in general: The samples span acute and convalescent COVID-19 from the United States, Italy and Spain. In each case, the material was cDNA or gDNA derived from T cells, B-cell-depleted T cells, or PBMCs.

The CDR3 length is 14 residues. The germline V and J ends were trimmed by 3 bases and 0 bases, with 9 bases remaining between them. From germline, CDR1 is SGHAT and CDR2 FQNNGV. Generated by immunoSEQ multiplex PCR, the TCRdb table keeps only in-frame clones and is missing some. Seen here are more than 150,000 clones, roughly 84% observed once, and the top ten hold approximately 12%. The sequenced material came from PBMCs or T cells enriched from blood (not recorded which). This rearrangement joins TRBV11-2 to TRBJ2-7; D perhaps matches TRBD1 (6 bases). This TCR was recovered from a woman between 55 and 75 years old who had recovered from COVID-19. CDR3 loop: CASSFRQASYEQYF. CDR3 sequence (DNA): TGTGCCAGCAGCTTTCGACAGGCCTCCTACGAGCAGTACTTC.